One sample yielded the 31 T cell receptor beta chains listed below, sequenced in a study of HIV-infected patients and healthy controls. All unsorted peripheral T cells were captured because whole blood was used without fractionation. Alpha and beta constant-region primers primed reverse transcription of approximately 500 ng RNA. Alpha and beta chain libraries were made separately by chain-specific third strand synthesis with multiplexing indices. TCRdb reanalysed the 5' RACE reads using MiXCR and keeps one entry per CDR3 protein. Of more than 15,000 distinct CDR3 sequences listed, around 8.2% are singletons. Sequencing was done on a sample of blood. The receptors shown here come from an adult in good health.

There are many counts of this clonotype. V usage is TRBV18 and J usage is TRBJ1-4, with no clear D. The V end lost 4 bases, the J end lost 8 bases, and 20 bases lay between the germline ends. CDR3 length equals 16 residues. From germline, CDR1 is KGHSH and CDR2 LQKENI. The CDR3 nucleotides read TGTGCCAGCTCACAAGCCGGACTCCCCGTTGGCGAAAAACTGTTTTTT. It translates to CASSQAGLPVGEKLFF.

This clonotype was found many times. The chain recombines TRBV9 with TRBJ2-3; TRBD2 aligns across 15 bases. The V gene's germline CDR1 is SGDLS and CDR2 YYNGEE. V was clipped by 4 bases and J by 5 bases; unmatched bases: 26. The CDR3 is 23 residues long. In DNA, the CDR3 is TGTGCCAGCAGCAAGTTTACCTCCGGACCGGGACTAGCGGGAGGAGTTGGAAAAGATACGCAGTATTTT. This codes for CASSKFTSGPGLAGGVGKDTQYF.

By sample fraction, this clonotype is medium-sized. This sequence joins TRBV7-2 and TRBJ1-1; D ambiguous. Germline V gene data show CDR1 as SGHTA and CDR2 as FQGNSA. Trimming stripped 3 bases from V and 3 bases from J, with 14 bases between. CDR3 length: 15 amino acids. In nucleotides, the CDR3 is TGTGCCAGCAGCTTTTCACTTCATTCTGACACTGAAGCTTTCTTT. It encodes CASSFSLHSDTEAFF.

This clonotype came up many times. V usage is TRBV27 and J usage is TRBJ2-2; the D is unclear. Germline-derived CDR1 and CDR2 are MNHEY and SMNVEV (reference sequence). Between the trimmed V and J ends, which lost 7 bases and 1 base, there was a span of 13 bases. The CDR3 loop spans 15 amino acids. The CDR3 coding sequence is TGTGCCAGCATGGAAGGGTGGATGAACACCGGGGAGCTGTTTTTT. It is translated as CASMEGWMNTGELFF.

This clonotype occurred a few times. V is TRBV6-1 and J is TRBJ1-4, with 8 bases that match TRBD1. CDR3 length equals 15 residues. V dropped 8 bases and J dropped 6; count of bases not matched to a gene: 11. Germline CDR1 and CDR2: MNHNS and SASEGT. The CDR3 DNA reads TGTGCCAGCCAGCTTGGACAGGGAGACTATGAAAAACTGTTTTTT. Translating it yields CASQLGQGDYEKLFF.

This chain joins TRBV6-6 and TRBJ2-2; 8 bases match TRBD2. The CDR3 is 16 residues long. Germline CDR1 MNHNY, CDR2 SVGAGI (reference sequence). After removal of 7 bases from V and 0 bases from J, the junction contained 7 bases not matched to a gene. In nucleotides, the CDR3 is TGTGCCAGCAAGAAGCGGGGGCAAGCGAACACCGGGGAGCTGTTTTTT. Translating gives CASKKRGQANTGELFF.

Ten or more counts support this clonotype. The J gene is TRBJ2-5, the V gene TRBV28; D ambiguous. The CDR3 contains 14 residues. V was cut by 5 bases and J by 4 bases, with 14 bases left in between. Germline CDR1 and CDR2: MDHEN and SYDVKM. DNA for the CDR3: TGTGCCAGCAGTCCCCCGCGGAGATCAGAGACCCAGTACTTC. This encodes CASSPPRRSETQYF.

This clonotype has a count of ten or more. CDR3 in amino acids: CASSDSGRGLKKQYF. For the CDR3, the DNA is TGTGCCAGCAGTGATAGCGGGAGGGGACTTAAAAAGCAGTACTTC. V and J are TRBV12-3 or TRBV12-4 and TRBJ2-7, with TRBD2 matching over 11 bases. This CDR3 has 15 residues. V lost 5 bases and J lost 8; bases outside the gene matches: 11.

This clonotype has ten or more counts. V gene TRBV7-2 combines with J gene TRBJ2-7, with D perhaps assigned TRBD1 or TRBD2 (7 bases each). The CDR3 has 13 amino acids. V gave up 0 bases and J gave up 7 bases, with 10 bases separating them. Germline V CDR1 and CDR2: SGHTA, FQGNSA. The DNA of the CDR3 is TGTGCCAGCAGCTTAGCGCAGGGGGGGGAGCAGTACTTC. Encoded protein: CASSLAQGGEQYF.

The rearrangement joins TRBV7-9 to TRBJ2-1, with 10 bases that match TRBD2. Germline loops: CDR1 SEHNR, CDR2 FQNEAQ (reference sequence). Trimming cost V 4 bases and J 9 bases; bases outside gene matches: 3. The CDR3 contains 13 residues. DNA for the CDR3: TGTGCCAGCAGCTCGGGACTAGCGAGTGAGCAGTTCTTC. Amino acid sequence: CASSSGLASEQFF.

This clonotype was counted at least ten times. The chain uses TRBV28 and TRBJ2-7; D is perhaps TRBD2 (5 bases). Per germline, CDR1 MDHEN and CDR2 SYDVKM. V gave up 4 bases and J gave up 1 base, with 20 bases separating them. This CDR3 has 17 amino acids. As DNA, the CDR3 is TGTGCCAGCAGTTACCTGTCGGTAGCGAGAGAATCCTACGAGCAGTACTTC. Translated: CASSYLSVARESYEQYF.

At least ten counts were recorded for this clonotype. J is TRBJ1-5 and V is TRBV20-1; D call uncertain. The CDR3 runs to 15 residues. With 1 base removed from V and 5 bases from J, the gap between germline ends came to 15 bases. Germline CDR1 reads DFQATT; CDR2 reads SNEGSKA (reference sequence). The CDR3 region has the DNA TGCAGTGCTAGAGGAGAGCTTAGTGGGGATCAGCCCCAGCATTTT. Protein: CSARGELSGDQPQHF.

The genes are TRBV6-6 and TRBJ2-7; D may match TRBD1 or TRBD2 (5 bases each). CDR3 length: 13 amino acids. Trimming took off 6 bases at V and 7 bases at J, with 16 bases between the two ends. Germline lookup yields CDR1 MNHNY and CDR2 SVGAGI (reference sequence). CDR3 DNA sequence: TGTGCCAGCAGCTCCGGGACCCAGGGAGAGCAGTACTTC. It translates to CASSSGTQGEQYF.

The sample holds one count of this clonotype. The chain combines TRBV27 with TRBJ2-3, with TRBD2 identical over 7 bases. Germline trimming cut 2 bases from V and 6 bases from J; bases unmatched to any gene: 20. The germline CDR1 and CDR2 sequences are MNHEY and SMNVEV (reference sequence). CDR3 size: 19 residues. As DNA, the CDR3 is TGTGCCAGCAGTTTAAAAGGGGCAGGGCTAGCGGAGAAGGGGGATACGCAGTATTTT. Protein sequence: CASSLKGAGLAEKGDTQYF.

The sample holds a few counts of this clonotype. The chain links TRBV6-6 to TRBJ2-1, with D uncertain. The V and J ends lost 0 bases and 1 base respectively, with 10 bases between them. Per germline, CDR1 MNHNY and CDR2 SVGAGI (reference sequence). This CDR3 has 16 residues. The CDR3 DNA reads TGTGCCAGCAGTTACTCGAATCCCTCATCCTACAATGAGCAGTTCTTC. This codes for CASSYSNPSSYNEQFF.

This clonotype is medium-sized in the sample. The chain uses TRBV4-1 and TRBJ2-5; unclear D gene. CDR3 size: 15 residues. The V end was cut by 0 bases, the J end by 5 bases, with 13 bases between. Germline V CDR1 and CDR2: MGHRA, YSYEKL. This CDR3 is CASSQDFGRGETQYF. DNA for the CDR3: TGCGCCAGCAGCCAAGATTTTGGCCGTGGGGAGACCCAGTACTTC.

The V and J genes are TRBV27 and TRBJ1-2; D unresolved. The CDR3 is 16 residues long. From germline, CDR1 is MNHEY and CDR2 SMNVEV (reference sequence). The ends were cut back, 3 bases at V and 0 bases at J, with 14 bases in the middle. The CDR3 here is CASSFLPTSSNYGYTF. The CDR3 region has the DNA TGTGCCAGCAGTTTCCTACCGACAAGCTCTAACTATGGCTACACCTTC.

V usage is TRBV20-1 and J usage is TRBJ2-7, with unresolved D. CDR3 length equals 15 residues. V lost 6 bases and J lost 0, with 18 bases in between. Per the germline V gene, CDR1 is DFQATT and CDR2 is SNEGSKA (reference sequence). As DNA, the CDR3 is TGCAGTGCCCCGAGCCCGACTCGAGGCTCCTACGAGCAGTACTTC. Protein sequence: CSAPSPTRGSYEQYF.

This clonotype was counted at least ten times. The chain employs TRBV20-1 and TRBJ2-1; 11 bases line up with TRBD2. The V gene end was trimmed by 5 bases and the J gene end by 4 bases; junction bases not matched to a gene: 4. The CDR3 is 14 residues long. The germline V gene has CDR1 DFQATT and CDR2 SNEGSKA (reference sequence). The CDR3 DNA reads as TGCAGTGCTGGGGGGACTAGCGGATACAATGAGCAGTTCTTC. This encodes CSAGGTSGYNEQFF.

This clonotype was counted many times. The chain joins TRBV6-2 or TRBV6-3 to TRBJ2-3, with D perhaps matching TRBD1 or TRBD2 (5 bases each). The germline gives CDR1 MNHEY, CDR2 SVGEGT. Trimming stripped 4 bases from V and 4 bases from J, with 18 bases between. This CDR3 has 16 residues. CDR3 coding DNA: TGTGCCAGCAGTTGGGGCTCTGGGGGATTCGCAGATACGCAGTATTTT. Its translation: CASSWGSGGFADTQYF.

This clonotype was observed at least ten times. The CDR3 sequence is CASSQGTSGHQETQYF. The CDR3 nucleotides read TGTGCCAGCAGCCAAGGCACTAGCGGCCACCAAGAGACCCAGTACTTC. The V gene is TRBV3-1, the J gene TRBJ2-5; 8 bases fit TRBD2. Trimming took 1 base from V and 0 from J; bases not matched to a gene: 4. The CDR3 is 16 amino acids. Germline values: CDR1 LGHDT, CDR2 YNNKEL (reference sequence).

In its sample, this clonotype ranks as medium-sized. The rearrangement uses TRBV29-1 and TRBJ2-7; 8 bases are a match to TRBD1. Germline values: CDR1 SQVTM, CDR2 ANQGSEA. After removal of 0 bases from V and 3 bases from J, the junction contained 10 bases not matched to a gene. CDR3 length equals 16 residues. The CDR3 region is CSVEDPQGVGSYEQYF. DNA for the CDR3: TGCAGCGTTGAAGATCCACAGGGGGTCGGGAGCTACGAGCAGTACTTC.

The chain combines TRBV6-1 with TRBJ1-2, with TRBD1 as a possible D gene (6 bases). The CDR3 is 13 amino acids. The germline gives CDR1 MNHNS, CDR2 SASEGT. Trimming left V 1 base short and J 7 bases short, with 10 bases between. CDR3 nucleotides: TGTGCCAGCAGTGAAGGCAGGGGCTTTGGCTACACCTTC. It encodes CASSEGRGFGYTF.

The sample holds many counts of this clonotype. V and J are TRBV2 and TRBJ2-2; 7 nucleotides agree with TRBD2. J gave up 7 bases and V 2 bases, and 7 bases lay outside the gene matches. CDR1 SNHLY and CDR2 FYNNEI come from the germline V gene. The CDR3 has 15 residues. Here the CDR3 reads CASSENGGSVGELFF. The CDR3, as DNA: TGTGCCAGCAGTGAAAACGGCGGGAGTGTCGGGGAGCTGTTTTTT.

V and J are TRBV28 and TRBJ2-7; TRBD1 matches at 7 bases. Germline V gives CDR1 MDHEN, CDR2 SYDVKM. This CDR3 is built from 15 residues. With V trimmed by 4 bases and J by 2 bases, 8 bases remained unmatched. CDR3 bases: TGTGCCAGCAGTTCCCCTGGACAGGTGCCCTACGAGCAGTACTTC. Its translation is CASSSPGQVPYEQYF.

This clonotype has ten or more counts. The rearrangement uses TRBV5-1 and TRBJ2-7; the match to TRBD2 covers 7 bases. CDR3 length equals 12 residues. The germline gives CDR1 SGHRS, CDR2 YFSETQ. Trimming took 4 bases from V and 6 from J; bases not matched to a gene: 4. CDR3 nucleotides: TGCGCCAGCAGCAGGGGCGGGGGCGAGCAGTACTTC. Translating gives CASSRGGGEQYF. Together with reference TRBV5-1 and TRBJ2-7, the CDR3 gives the full variable domain: KAGVTQTPRYLIKTRGQQVTLSCSPISGHRSVSWYQQTPGQGLQFLFEYFSETQRNKGNFPGRFSGRQFSNSRSEMNVSTLELGDSALYLCASSRGGGEQYFGPGTRLTVT.

This clonotype is medium-sized by share. The J gene is TRBJ2-3, the V gene TRBV29-1, with D perhaps given as TRBD1 or TRBD2 (5 bases each). From germline, CDR1 is SQVTM and CDR2 ANQGSEA. Trimming pared 4 bases from V and 5 bases from J, leaving 10 bases between. CDR3 length equals 12 residues. CDR3 protein: CSVGGRKDTQYF. The CDR3, as DNA: TGCAGCGTTGGGGGGAGAAAAGATACGCAGTATTTT.

This clonotype was picked up many times. The CDR3 region is CASSFSGSRGETQYF. The CDR3 nucleotides read TGTGCCAGCAGTTTCTCGGGATCCCGGGGGGAGACCCAGTACTTC. The chain is built from TRBV28 and TRBJ2-5; D might be TRBD2 (6 bases). Germline V gene data show CDR1 as MDHEN and CDR2 as SYDVKM. CDR3 size: 15 residues. V gave up 3 bases and J gave up 5 bases, with 16 bases separating them. Supplemented by reference TRBV28 and TRBJ2-5, the full variable domain reads DVKVTQSSRYLVKRTGEKVFLECVQDMDHENMFWYRQDPGLGLRLIYFSYDVKMKEKGDIPEGYSVSREKKERFSLILESASTNQTSMYLCASSFSGSRGETQYFGPGTRLLVL.

This clonotype was seen repeatedly, ten times or more. The chain couples TRBV6-5 to TRBJ2-3; D is ambiguous. CDR3 size: 14 residues. V was shortened by 2 bases and J by 6 bases, with 12 bases between the two germline ends. Germline V gives CDR1 MNHEY, CDR2 SVGAGI. The DNA for the CDR3 is TGTGCCAGCAGTTACACCCAAAATCCGGATACGCAGTATTTT. Translation: CASSYTQNPDTQYF.

This clonotype has a count of ten or more. This rearrangement joins TRBV5-5 to TRBJ1-5; D remains unclear. This CDR3 is 17 amino acids long. V was clipped by 0 bases and J by 0 bases, with 13 bases between them. The germline gives CDR1 SGHKS, CDR2 YYEKEE (reference sequence). The CDR3 sequence: CASSLGETTYSNQPQHF. The CDR3 region has the DNA TGTGCCAGCAGCTTGGGGGAAACCACTTATAGCAATCAGCCCCAGCATTTT.

This clonotype was seen repeatedly, ten times or more. The V gene is TRBV28, the J gene TRBJ1-2; 9 bases line up with TRBD1. Per germline, CDR1 MDHEN and CDR2 SYDVKM. Trimming took 5 bases from V and 5 from J; bases not matched to a gene: 9. The CDR3 has 15 amino acids. Here the CDR3 DNA reads TGTGCCAGCAGTACCGTACAGGGGGCTGGGTATGGCTACACCTTC. Its translation is CASSTVQGAGYGYTF.